These 4 T cell receptor beta chains were sequenced from one sample in a study of chemoradiotherapy in HPV16-positive cancers. Assay: immunoSEQ multiplex PCR; the TCRdb copy retains only in-frame clones and omits some. The sample lists about 22,000 clones; around 75% were seen once. Collection took place from a patient who underwent chemoradiotherapy. These receptors were taken from a human donor with HPV-associated anogenital cancer.

The DNA of the CDR3 is TGTGCCAGCAGTGCCGCGAGAAGAGGACAGGGAATTGAAGCTTTCTTT. Translating gives CASSAARRGQGIEAFF. The rearrangement uses TRBV2 and TRBJ1-1; 8 positions agree with TRBD1. Trimming at V came to 4 bases and at J to 7 bases, leaving 14 bases not matched to a gene. This CDR3 is built from 16 residues. Germline-derived CDR1 and CDR2 are SNHLY and FYNNEI.

The chain employs TRBV30 and TRBJ2-7, with D perhaps matching TRBD1 or TRBD2 (5 bases each). This CDR3 is built from 15 residues. CDR1 and CDR2 from the germline V gene are GTSNPN and SVGIG (reference sequence). V dropped 8 bases and J dropped 2 bases, with 22 bases sitting between them. The DNA for the CDR3 is TGTGCCGGCAGCGTTAGGGGACGGAGCCCCTACGAGCAGTACTTC. Encoded protein: CAGSVRGRSPYEQYF. The variable domain in full, with the rest retrieved from reference TRBV30 and TRBJ2-7, is SQTIHQWPATLVQPVGSPLSLECTVEGTSNPNLYWYRQAAGRGLQLLFYSVGIGQISSEVPQNLSASRPQDRQFILSSKKLLLSDSGFYLCAGSVRGRSPYEQYFGPGTRLTVT.

The chain joins TRBV5-1 to TRBJ2-3, with D possibly being TRBD2 (5 bases). CDR3 length: 16 amino acids. Deletions cut 0 bases from V and 0 bases from J, with 11 bases between. The V gene's germline CDR1 is SGHRS and CDR2 YFSETQ. Written as DNA, the CDR3 is TGCGCCAGCAGCTTGGGAGGGTCTTCTAGCACAGATACGCAGTATTTT. It codes for CASSLGGSSSTDTQYF.

V is TRBV28 and J is TRBJ1-4; 7 nucleotides agree with TRBD1. This CDR3 comprises 14 residues. Germline V gene sequence: CDR1 MDHEN, CDR2 SYDVKM. J lost 7 bases, V lost 5 bases, and 7 bases had no gene match. The CDR3 is CASSNRGIGEKLFF. CDR3 DNA sequence: TGTGCCAGCAGTAACAGGGGAATAGGTGAAAAACTGTTTTTT.